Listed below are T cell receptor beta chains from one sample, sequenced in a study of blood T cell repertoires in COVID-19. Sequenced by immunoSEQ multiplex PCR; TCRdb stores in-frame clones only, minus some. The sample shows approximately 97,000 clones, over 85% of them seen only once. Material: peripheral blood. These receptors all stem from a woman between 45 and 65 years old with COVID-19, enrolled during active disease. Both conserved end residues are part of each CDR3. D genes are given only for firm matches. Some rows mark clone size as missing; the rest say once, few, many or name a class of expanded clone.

CDR3: CASSLRGGTSPTEAFF; DNA: TGTGCCAGCAGTCTCCGTGGGGGGACCTCCCCCACTGAAGCTTTCTTT; size: .; D: .; J: TRBJ1-1; V: TRBV3-1/TRBV3-2
CDR3: CASSWGPTGGFGANVLTF; DNA: TGTGCCAGCAGTTGGGGGCCGACAGGGGGCTTTGGGGCCAACGTCCTGACTTTC; size: .; D: TRBD1; J: TRBJ2-6; V: TRBV27
CDR3: CASSPGQGSWETQYF; DNA: TGTGCCAGCAGCCCAGGACAGGGCTCTTGGGAGACCCAGTACTTC; size: .; D: TRBD1; J: TRBJ2-5; V: TRBV7-3
CDR3: CASSSMDRGLDQPQHF; DNA: TGTGCCAGCAGTTCCATGGACAGGGGGCTGGATCAGCCCCAGCATTTT; size: .; D: TRBD1; J: TRBJ1-5; V: TRBV25-1
CDR3: CASSGSGGRNEQFF; DNA: TGTGCCAGTAGTGGGAGCGGGGGTCGAAATGAGCAGTTCTTC; size: once; D: TRBD2; J: TRBJ2-1; V: TRBV19
CDR3: CASRTVGDSPLHF; DNA: TGTGCCAGCCGGACAGTTGGGGATTCACCCCTCCACTTT; size: .; D: .; J: TRBJ1-6; V: TRBV6-5
CDR3: CASSQVPGNTEAFF; DNA: TGTGCCAGCAGCCAAGTCCCGGGAAACACTGAAGCTTTCTTT; size: .; D: .; J: TRBJ1-1; V: TRBV14
CDR3: CASNKRAPMLAGELFF; DNA: TGTGCCAGCAATAAGCGGGCCCCCATGTTAGCCGGGGAGCTGTTTTTT; size: .; D: .; J: TRBJ2-2; V: TRBV2
CDR3: CASSLQGAISQPQHF; DNA: TGTGCCAGCTCGCTACAGGGGGCGATAAGTCAGCCCCAGCATTTT; size: .; D: TRBD1; J: TRBJ1-5; V: TRBV18
CDR3: CASSESMAGGDYGYTF; DNA: TGCGCCAGCAGTGAGTCGATGGCAGGGGGTGACTATGGCTACACCTTC; size: .; D: TRBD1; J: TRBJ1-2; V: TRBV10-1
CDR3: CASSYSGGNTEAFF; DNA: TGTGCCAGCAGTTACTCAGGGGGGAACACTGAAGCTTTCTTT; size: .; D: .; J: TRBJ1-1; V: TRBV6-6
CDR3: CASSSRTINYGYTF; DNA: TGTGCCAGTAGTTCGCGGACAATTAACTATGGCTACACCTTC; size: .; D: .; J: TRBJ1-2; V: TRBV19
CDR3: CASQETGIYEQYF; DNA: TGTGCCAGTCAAGAAACAGGGATCTACGAGCAGTACTTC; size: .; D: .; J: TRBJ2-7; V: TRBV19
CDR3: CASSFKLAGTGELFF; DNA: TGCGCCAGCAGCTTTAAGTTAGCGGGGACCGGGGAGCTGTTTTTT; size: .; D: TRBD2; J: TRBJ2-2; V: TRBV5-1
CDR3: CSATQGIEQFF; DNA: TGCAGTGCCACTCAGGGGATTGAGCAGTTCTTC; size: .; D: .; J: TRBJ2-1; V: TRBV20-1
CDR3: CASSYQGVGPQHF; DNA: TGTGCCAGCAGTTACCAGGGGGTAGGGCCCCAGCATTTT; size: .; D: TRBD1; J: TRBJ1-5; V: TRBV6-2/TRBV6-3
CDR3: CATWAGDQPQHF; DNA: TGTGCCACCTGGGCAGGGGATCAGCCCCAGCATTTT; size: .; D: .; J: TRBJ1-5; V: TRBV28
CDR3: CASSSSTGYGYTF; DNA: TGTGCCAGCAGTTCCTCCACCGGCTATGGCTACACCTTC; size: .; D: .; J: TRBJ1-2; V: TRBV27
CDR3: CASRASSGANVLTF; DNA: TGTGCCAGCAGAGCAAGCTCTGGGGCCAACGTCCTGACTTTC; size: .; D: .; J: TRBJ2-6; V: TRBV6-5
CDR3: CASSQVAGWNTGELFF; DNA: TGTGCCAGCAGCCAAGTGGCGGGGTGGAACACCGGGGAGCTGTTTTTT; size: .; D: .; J: TRBJ2-2; V: TRBV14
CDR3: CASRGRDRRNTEAFF; DNA: TGTGCCAGCAGGGGCAGAGACAGGAGGAACACTGAAGCTTTCTTT; size: .; D: .; J: TRBJ1-1; V: TRBV25-1
CDR3: CASTPGTANTGELFF; DNA: TGTGCCAGCACCCCCGGCACAGCGAACACCGGGGAGCTGTTTTTT; size: .; D: .; J: TRBJ2-2; V: TRBV27
CDR3: CASSLGHPGGLGGYTF; DNA: TGTGCCAGCAGCTTAGGGCATCCAGGAGGTCTCGGAGGCTACACCTTC; size: .; D: .; J: TRBJ1-2; V: TRBV7-9
CDR3: CASRSRTGVLGSPLHF; DNA: TGTGCCAGCAGATCGCGGACAGGCGTTTTAGGATCACCCCTCCACTTT; size: .; D: TRBD1; J: TRBJ1-6; V: TRBV28
CDR3: CASGLVGTGASSGNTIYF; DNA: TGTGCTAGTGGTTTGGTGGGGACAGGCGCCAGCTCTGGAAACACCATATATTTT; size: .; D: TRBD1; J: TRBJ1-3; V: TRBV12-5
CDR3: CASSLGGRNQPQHF; DNA: TGTGCCAGCTCCCTGGGGGGACGCAATCAGCCCCAGCATTTT; size: .; D: .; J: TRBJ1-5; V: TRBV18
CDR3: CASSSKPGQGNGYTF; DNA: TGTGCCAGCTCATCAAAACCGGGACAGGGGAATGGCTACACCTTC; size: .; D: TRBD1; J: TRBJ1-2; V: TRBV18
CDR3: CASSLGQGAFF; DNA: TGTGCCAGCAGCTTGGGACAGGGAGCTTTCTTT; size: .; D: TRBD1; J: TRBJ1-1; V: TRBV7-9
CDR3: CASSYSRQSNTGELFF; DNA: TGTGCCAGCAGTTATAGTCGACAGAGCAACACCGGGGAGCTGTTTTTT; size: .; D: .; J: TRBJ2-2; V: TRBV6-2/TRBV6-3
CDR3: CASSLRDSGNEKLFF; DNA: TGTGCCAGCAGCCTCCGGGACAGTGGGAATGAAAAACTGTTTTTT; size: .; D: TRBD1; J: TRBJ1-4; V: TRBV7-6
CDR3: CASSLVSIGAGDQPQHF; DNA: TGTGCCAGCAGCTTAGTTTCTATTGGGGCAGGGGATCAGCCCCAGCATTTT; size: .; D: .; J: TRBJ1-5; V: TRBV7-9
CDR3: CASSPLTSGGADTQYF; DNA: TGTGCCAGCAGCCCGTTGACTAGCGGGGGGGCAGATACGCAGTATTTT; size: .; D: TRBD2; J: TRBJ2-3; V: TRBV7-9
CDR3: CASSLLTGNNSPLHF; DNA: TGTGCCAGCAGCCTCCTTACAGGGAATAATTCACCCCTCCACTTT; size: .; D: .; J: TRBJ1-6; V: TRBV3-1/TRBV3-2
CDR3: CASSPRQASLNTEAFF; DNA: TGTGCCAGCAGTCCCCGACAGGCGAGTTTAAACACTGAAGCTTTCTTT; size: .; D: .; J: TRBJ1-1; V: TRBV6-6
CDR3: CASSIVGGQPNSPLHF; DNA: TGTGCCAGTAGTATAGTGGGGGGACAGCCTAATTCACCCCTCCACTTT; size: .; D: TRBD1; J: TRBJ1-6; V: TRBV19
CDR3: CASSQISGAPYEQYF; DNA: TGTGCCAGCAGCCAGATTAGCGGGGCCCCCTACGAGCAGTACTTC; size: .; D: TRBD2; J: TRBJ2-7; V: TRBV11-3
CDR3: CASSPRRPGANEKLFF; DNA: TGTGCCAGTAGTCCCCGCCGCCCGGGAGCGAATGAAAAACTGTTTTTT; size: .; D: .; J: TRBJ1-4; V: TRBV19
CDR3: CASSLGPGVTNTEAFF; DNA: TGTGCCAGCAGCTTAGGCCCTGGAGTCACAAACACTGAAGCTTTCTTT; size: .; D: .; J: TRBJ1-1; V: TRBV7-9
CDR3: CASSQERVSHLHF; DNA: TGTGCCAGCAGCCAAGAACGGGTGTCGCACCTCCACTTT; size: .; D: .; J: TRBJ1-6; V: TRBV14
CDR3: CASSYGGEQYF; DNA: TGTGCCAGCAGTTACGGGGGCGAGCAGTACTTC; size: once; D: .; J: TRBJ2-7; V: TRBV7-6
CDR3: CASSAGQPYNEQFF; DNA: TGTGCCAGCAGCGCGGGACAGCCCTACAATGAGCAGTTCTTC; size: .; D: .; J: TRBJ2-1; V: TRBV5-4
CDR3: CASSSQGVLYGYTF; DNA: TGTGCCAGCAGCTCACAGGGAGTCCTCTATGGCTACACCTTC; size: .; D: .; J: TRBJ1-2; V: TRBV7-2
CDR3: CASSLRSGNTIYF; DNA: TGTGCCTCTTCTCTCCGCTCTGGAAACACCATATATTTT; size: .; D: .; J: TRBJ1-3; V: TRBV6-5
CDR3: CATSSGGAGSDTQYF; DNA: TGTGCCACTTCTTCGGGGGGCGCGGGTTCAGATACGCAGTATTTT; size: .; D: .; J: TRBJ2-3; V: TRBV19
CDR3: CASSPQRGGDTEAFF; DNA: TGTGCCAGCTCACCTCAGCGGGGGGGGGACACTGAAGCTTTCTTT; size: .; D: .; J: TRBJ1-1; V: TRBV18
CDR3: CASSLRTALNTEAFF; DNA: TGTGCCAGCAGTTTAAGGACAGCCCTGAACACTGAAGCTTTCTTT; size: .; D: .; J: TRBJ1-1; V: TRBV27
CDR3: CASTLGGYNEKLFF; DNA: TGTGCCAGTACTCTAGGGGGATATAATGAAAAACTGTTTTTT; size: once; D: .; J: TRBJ1-4; V: TRBV19
CDR3: CASSQDRQASLYGYTF; DNA: TGCGCCAGCAGCCAAGATCGACAGGCCTCTCTCTATGGCTACACCTTC; size: .; D: .; J: TRBJ1-2; V: TRBV4-1
CDR3: CASSPTWDTQYF; DNA: TGTGCCAGCAGCCCGACTTGGGATACGCAGTATTTT; size: .; D: .; J: TRBJ2-3; V: TRBV2
CDR3: CASSSPGLAGGRTSYEQYF; DNA: TGTGCCAGCAGCTCTCCGGGACTAGCGGGGGGTCGGACCAGCTACGAGCAGTACTTC; size: .; D: TRBD2; J: TRBJ2-7; V: TRBV11-2
CDR3: CASSLVAGATDTQYF; DNA: TGTGCCAGCAGTTTAGTAGCGGGGGCGACAGATACGCAGTATTTT; size: .; D: TRBD2; J: TRBJ2-3; V: TRBV28
CDR3: CSASPDRGWGDTQYF; DNA: TGCAGTGCTAGTCCGGACAGGGGATGGGGAGATACGCAGTATTTT; size: .; D: TRBD1; J: TRBJ2-3; V: TRBV20-1
CDR3: CASSITDSGTTEAFF; DNA: TGTGCCAGTAGTATAACTGACAGCGGGACCACTGAAGCTTTCTTT; size: .; D: .; J: TRBJ1-1; V: TRBV19
CDR3: CATSDSGQGPNQPQHF; DNA: TGTGCCACCAGTGATTCAGGACAGGGCCCAAATCAGCCCCAGCATTTT; size: once; D: TRBD1; J: TRBJ1-5; V: TRBV24-1
CDR3: CASSPRTGMNTEAFF; DNA: TGTGCCAGCAGCCCAAGGACAGGAATGAACACTGAAGCTTTCTTT; size: .; D: TRBD1; J: TRBJ1-1; V: TRBV7-4
CDR3: CASQAGADTGELFF; DNA: TGCGCCAGCCAAGCGGGGGCGGACACCGGGGAGCTGTTTTTT; size: .; D: TRBD2; J: TRBJ2-2; V: TRBV5-1
CDR3: CASSFPSANYGYTF; DNA: TGTGCCAGCAGTTTCCCCTCAGCTAACTATGGCTACACCTTC; size: .; D: .; J: TRBJ1-2; V: TRBV28
CDR3: CSVEDHNRGVSGYTF; DNA: TGCAGCGTTGAAGATCATAACAGGGGAGTGTCTGGCTACACCTTC; size: .; D: TRBD1; J: TRBJ1-2; V: TRBV29-1
CDR3: CASSQEGDTHSNQPQHF; DNA: TGCGCCAGCAGCCAAGAAGGGGACACCCATAGCAATCAGCCCCAGCATTTT; size: .; D: .; J: TRBJ1-5; V: TRBV4-1